This T cell receptor (beta chain) was documented in a study of control samples from healthy donors and cancer patients. V dropped 3 bases and J dropped 0; count of bases not matched to a gene: 2. Looked up from germline, CDR1 is SNHLY and CDR2 is FYNNEI. This CDR3 region has 15 residues. The table came from immunoSEQ multiplex PCR; TCRdb's copy has only in-frame clones and leaves some out. Found here are 40,000 to 60,000 clones, 70% to 90% of them singletons; the top ten hold roughly 2.8%. The chain is built from TRBV2 and TRBJ2-5; 9 positions match TRBD2. What was sequenced was PBMCs. The source of this sequence is a woman aged 45 to 65 with lung cancer. The chain's CDR3 is CASSEASGDQETQYF. In nucleotides, the CDR3 is TGTGCCAGCAGTGAGGCTAGCGGGGACCAAGAGACCCAGTACTTC.